Here is one T cell receptor (beta chain) with its context. Its specificity is unknown. This entry comes from a study of long-term antiretroviral therapy in people with HIV. From each donor, at least one pre-ART PBMC sample and at least two post-ART PBMC samples were obtained. Study-wide results and caveats: Diversity remained lower than transplant donor controls, even though it increased after ART. Pre-ART-expanded clones dominated the repertoire at all time points. HIV repertoires showed narrower CDR3 length ranges than controls.

Germline-derived CDR1 and CDR2 are SGHNT and YENEEA. V lost 1 base and J lost 8; bases outside the gene matches: 1. The CDR3 spans 14 residues. The authors ran the immunoSEQ assay, v3.0, at survey level. Only in-frame clones appear in the TCRdb table, and some are missing; sequencing was by immunoSEQ multiplex PCR. The data hold about 22,000 clones, with about 80% observed a single time. The source of this sequence is a man aged 35-49 years with HIV. The gene calls are TRBV11-3 and TRBJ2-1; TRBD1 matches 11 bases. Sample: unsorted PBMCs, taken 0.5 years before starting antiretroviral therapy. CDR3 nucleotide sequence: TGTGCCAGCAGCTTAGTGGGACAGGGGGATGAGCAGTTCTTC. Translating gives CASSLVGQGDEQFF.